This T cell receptor beta chain was documented in a study of T cell changes during pregnancy in multiple sclerosis. Repertoires were generated with immunoSEQ multiplex PCR, while TCRdb's copy carries only in-frame clones and drops some. The table has around 48,000 clones, 90% seen once; the top ten hold around 3.3%. The CDR3 totals 13 residues. CDR1 SGHVS and CDR2 FNYEAQ come from the germline V gene. Trimming removed 5 bases from V and 5 bases from J, with 13 bases in between. The TCR originated in a female donor with multiple sclerosis, enrolled in a pregnancy study. This rearrangement joins TRBV7-6 to TRBJ2-7; TRBD2 might be the D (6 bases). The sequenced sample was CD8+ T cells from peripheral blood mononuclear cells, obtained before pregnancy. CDR3 bases: TGTGCCAGCAGCCTGGGCGGGGCGAACGAGCAGTACTTC. Its translation is CASSLGGANEQYF.